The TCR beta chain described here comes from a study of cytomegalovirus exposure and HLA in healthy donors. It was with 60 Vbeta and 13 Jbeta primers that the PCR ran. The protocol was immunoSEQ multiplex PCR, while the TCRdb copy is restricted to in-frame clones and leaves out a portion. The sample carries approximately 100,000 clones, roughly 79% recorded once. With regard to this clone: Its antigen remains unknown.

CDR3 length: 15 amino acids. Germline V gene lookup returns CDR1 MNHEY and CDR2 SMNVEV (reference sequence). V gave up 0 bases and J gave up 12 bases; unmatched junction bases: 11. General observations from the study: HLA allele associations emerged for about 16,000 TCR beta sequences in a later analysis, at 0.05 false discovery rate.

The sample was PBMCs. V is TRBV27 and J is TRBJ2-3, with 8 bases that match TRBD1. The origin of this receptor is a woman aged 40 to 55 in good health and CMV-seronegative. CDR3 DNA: TGTGCCAGCAGTTTATCGCCACAGGGGGACCCCCAACAGTATTTT. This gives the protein CASSLSPQGDPQQYF.